This T cell receptor (beta chain) was recovered during a study of blood T cell repertoires in COVID-19. Across the whole study: T cells, B-cell-depleted T cells, or PBMCs provided the cDNA or gDNA that served as material.

This CDR3 is built from 16 residues. Trimming pared 4 bases from V and 3 bases from J, leaving 13 bases between. Looked up from germline, CDR1 is MNHEY and CDR2 is SMNVEV (reference sequence). Produced via immunoSEQ multiplex PCR; TCRdb's table is partial and in-frame only. Of around 140,000 clones listed, about 87% are singletons. The TCR sequence derives from a human donor in a cohort sampled during active COVID-19. Sequencing used peripheral blood. The chain couples TRBV27 to TRBJ2-6; a possible D gene is TRBD1 (5 bases). This CDR3 reads CASSSLAGNGANVLTF. The DNA of the CDR3 is TGTGCCAGCAGTTCCCTGGCAGGGAATGGGGCCAACGTCCTGACTTTC. The full variable domain, in which reference TRBV27 and TRBJ2-6 provide the parts outside the CDR3, is EAQVTQNPRYLITVTGKKLTVTCSQNMNHEYMSWYRQDPGLGLRQIYYSMNVEVTDKGDVPEGYKVSRKEKRNFPLILESPSPNQTSLYFCASSSLAGNGANVLTFGAGSRLTVL.